This TCR beta chain was profiled in a study of OX40 agonist ivuxolimab in advanced cancers. The CDR3 loop spans 18 amino acids. Germline CDR1 is MNHEY and CDR2 is SMNVEV (reference sequence). With V trimmed by 4 bases and J by 8 bases, 14 bases remained unmatched. Libraries were prepared by immunoSEQ multiplex PCR; TCRdb keeps only in-frame clonotypes and omits some of them. The table includes under 95,000 clones, approximately 86% detected once. The sample consisted of CD4+ or CD8+ T cells sorted from blood, taken in a trial of the OX40 agonist ivuxolimab. The source is an adult with an advanced solid tumor such as melanoma, head and neck, liver or kidney cancer. The rearrangement uses TRBV27 and TRBJ1-6; 10 bases map to TRBD1. CDR3: CASSSSLGTGDVDSPLHF. The DNA for the CDR3 is TGTGCCAGCAGTTCCTCGCTAGGGACAGGGGATGTTGATTCACCCCTCCACTTT.